The 19 T cell receptor beta chains below all came from one sample that was sequenced in a study of CD8 T cells in ankylosing spondylitis (dated 2017 in TCRdb). Libraries came from 5' RACE. For sequencing, an Illumina HiSeq 2500 was employed. TCRdb reprocessing: public reads trimmed at Q25 with fastp, clones called with MiXCR, in-frame beta chains kept. Records with the same CDR3 protein are collapsed into one entry carrying the most frequent genes and DNA. For this sample the table gives about 150,000 distinct CDR3 sequences, of which over 10% were detected only once. The ten largest clones capture about 4% of the sample. Sequenced input: blood, either unsorted or a sorted T cell fraction (not recorded which). The source of these receptors is a female donor with ankylosing spondylitis or in good health (not recorded which).

There are many counts of this clonotype. The J gene is TRBJ2-1, the V gene TRBV7-9; 10 bases agree with TRBD2. V shed 4 bases and J 8 bases; nucleotides not matched to a gene: 8. The CDR3 covers 15 residues. Germline V gene lookup returns CDR1 SEHNR and CDR2 FQNEAQ (reference sequence). CDR3: CASSSPSGGRDEQFF. The CDR3 DNA reads as TGTGCCAGCAGCTCCCCTAGCGGGGGACGGGATGAGCAGTTCTTC.

Ten or more counts support this clonotype. V usage is TRBV20-1 and J usage is TRBJ1-1; a possible D gene is TRBD1 (6 bases). V was clipped by 7 bases and J by 0 bases, with 15 bases between them. The CDR3 totals 14 residues. Germline CDR1 DFQATT, CDR2 SNEGSKA (reference sequence). The CDR3: CSGADSSMNTEAFF. The CDR3 bases are TGCAGTGGTGCGGACAGTAGTATGAACACTGAAGCTTTCTTT.

This clonotype was picked up many times. The rearrangement uses TRBV5-6 and TRBJ2-3; 10 positions agree with TRBD1. The CDR3 is 16 residues long. The V and J ends lost 4 bases and 0 bases, in that order; junction bases with no gene match: 5. Germline V lookup: CDR1 SGHDT, CDR2 YYEEEE. DNA of the CDR3: TGTGCCAGCAGCCCGGGGACAGGGGCGAGCACAGATACGCAGTATTTT. It yields the protein CASSPGTGASTDTQYF.

This clonotype showed up many times. The gene calls are TRBV7-9 and TRBJ1-2, with unresolved D. Trimming stripped 1 base from V and 5 bases from J, with 5 bases between. The CDR3 length is 12 residues. Germline V gives CDR1 SEHNR, CDR2 FQNEAQ (reference sequence). The CDR3 sequence is CASSLGEYGYTF. In nucleotides, the CDR3 is TGTGCCAGCAGCTTAGGGGAATATGGCTACACCTTC.

This clonotype was found many times. The rearrangement links TRBV20-1 to TRBJ2-1; TRBD2 matches 11 bases. Per the germline V gene, CDR1 is DFQATT and CDR2 is SNEGSKA (reference sequence). CDR3 length: 14 residues. V lost 5 bases to trimming and J lost 9 bases; unmatched junction nucleotides: 9. CDR3 in DNA: TGCAGTGCTGCAACTAGCGGGAGAGCGCGTGAGCAGTTCTTC. Encoded protein: CSAATSGRAREQFF.

Ten or more counts support this clonotype. The chain recombines TRBV5-1 with TRBJ2-1, with 11 bases that match TRBD2. The CDR3 is 15 residues long. From germline, CDR1 is SGHRS and CDR2 YFSETQ. V shed 6 bases, J shed 6 bases, and the junction held 8 bases outside the gene matches. The CDR3 here is CASTILAGAANEQFF. The CDR3 bases are TGCGCCAGCACCATACTAGCGGGAGCCGCCAATGAGCAGTTCTTC.

This clonotype was observed many times. The CDR3 nucleotides are TGCAGCGAGAAAAGTGCGAGCAACACTGAAGCTTTCTTT. Amino acid sequence: CSEKSASNTEAFF. V gene TRBV29-1 combines with J gene TRBJ1-1; D unresolved. Germline assignment: CDR1 SQVTM and CDR2 ANQGSEA. The germline V and J ends were trimmed by 7 bases and 2 bases, with 14 bases remaining between them. There are 13 residues in the CDR3.

This clonotype was counted a few times. V and J are TRBV12-3 or TRBV12-4 and TRBJ2-2; TRBD2 is a possible D gene (5 bases). Trimming stripped 5 bases from V and 8 bases from J, with 15 bases between. CDR3 size: 14 residues. The CDR3 DNA reads as TGTGCCAGCAGTCTGGGAAGCCCGGGGGGGGAGCTGTTTTTT. It is translated as CASSLGSPGGELFF.

The CDR3 here is CASNLSTGRLYPQHF. Here the CDR3 DNA reads TGTGCCAGCAATCTGAGTACCGGGCGCCTATATCCCCAGCATTTT. This rearrangement joins TRBV28 to TRBJ1-5; D not certain. CDR1 and CDR2 from the germline V gene are MDHEN and SYDVKM. The CDR3 is 15 amino acids. V shed 7 bases and J shed 10 bases, with 23 bases lying between them.

This clonotype was found many times. The rearrangement uses TRBV11-2 and TRBJ2-3; possibly TRBD2 for D (5 bases). V was clipped by 5 bases and J by 2 bases, with 17 bases between them. The germline gives CDR1 SGHAT, CDR2 FQNNGV. The CDR3 is 16 amino acids. Here the CDR3 reads CASSARPRGVTDTQYF. The CDR3 bases are TGTGCCAGCAGCGCCCGCCCTCGGGGAGTCACAGATACGCAGTATTTT.

This clonotype occurred many times. The rearrangement uses TRBV5-1 and TRBJ2-1; TRBD2 agrees at 11 bases. The CDR3 runs to 16 residues. V shed 2 bases, J shed 4 bases, and the junction held 5 bases outside the gene matches. Germline values: CDR1 SGHRS, CDR2 YFSETQ. This CDR3 is CASSFLAGGGYNEQFF. The CDR3 DNA reads TGCGCCAGCAGCTTTTTAGCGGGGGGGGGGTACAATGAGCAGTTCTTC.

This clonotype was recorded many times. The rearrangement joins TRBV11-2 to TRBJ2-2; 8 bases match TRBD1. V dropped 5 bases and J dropped 0; count of bases not matched to a gene: 11. The CDR3 covers 18 residues. The germline V gene encodes CDR1 SGHAT and CDR2 FQNNGV. In nucleotides, the CDR3 is TGTGCCAGCAGCCTACAACGAAGGACAGGGACGAACACCGGGGAGCTGTTTTTT. Translating it yields CASSLQRRTGTNTGELFF.

In its sample, this clonotype was seen many times. The chain links TRBV5-1 to TRBJ2-7, with D possibly matching TRBD1 (6 bases). Deletions cut 4 bases from V and 4 bases from J, with 18 bases between. The V gene's germline CDR1 is SGHRS and CDR2 YFSETQ. This CDR3 is 15 amino acids long. DNA for the CDR3: TGCGCCAGCAGCCCGGCCGGGACACGTGGATACGAGCAGTACTTC. As protein: CASSPAGTRGYEQYF.

This clonotype was detected only a few times. The chain combines TRBV12-3 or TRBV12-4 with TRBJ1-5; no clear D gene. Trimming pared 5 bases from V and 5 bases from J, leaving 13 bases between. The CDR3 totals 14 residues. CDR3 sequence: CASSVDSPYQPQHF. DNA of the CDR3: TGTGCCAGCAGTGTGGACTCCCCTTATCAGCCCCAGCATTTT.

This clonotype was seen more than once but under ten times. The chain uses TRBV18 and TRBJ2-5, with D unclear. The CDR3 totals 13 residues. In germline, CDR1 is KGHSH, CDR2 LQKENI. V was trimmed by 2 bases and J by 5 bases, leaving 9 bases between them. In nucleotides, the CDR3 is TGTGCCAGCTCACCAGCCCCACAGGAGACCCAGTACTTC. It yields the protein CASSPAPQETQYF.

This clonotype was observed at least ten times. The rearrangement uses TRBV20-1 and TRBJ2-1; unclear D gene. The CDR3 runs to 13 residues. The V end was cut by 4 bases, the J end by 6 bases, with 13 bases between. CDR1 and CDR2 from the germline V gene are DFQATT and SNEGSKA (reference sequence). The DNA of the CDR3 is TGCAGTGCTAACCTTCTCTCGCCCAATGAGCAGTTCTTC. This sequence encodes CSANLLSPNEQFF.

This clonotype appeared many times. The genes are TRBV20-1 and TRBJ2-7, with 9 bases lining up with TRBD2. The germline gives CDR1 DFQATT, CDR2 SNEGSKA (reference sequence). J lost 4 bases, V lost 6 bases, and 13 bases had no gene match. This CDR3 region has 15 residues. Here the CDR3 DNA reads TGCAGTGCGCCCCTCGCCCTAGCGGGACGATACGAGCAGTACTTC. It yields the protein CSAPLALAGRYEQYF.

There are a few counts of this clonotype. Relative to the germline gene, one junction end is altered; a read error may explain this. This sequence joins TRBV20-1 and TRBJ1-2; D might be TRBD1 (6 bases). The CDR3 runs 14 residues. The V gene's germline CDR1 is DFQATT and CDR2 SNEGSKA (reference sequence). CDR3 sequence reads: CSARPGTYSGGYPF. The CDR3 region has the DNA TGCAGTGCTCGACCCGGGACGTACTCTGGGGGCTACCCCTTC.

This clonotype appeared many times. The junction differs from germline at one of its ends, possibly a read error. The chain has TRBV12-3 or TRBV12-4 and TRBJ1-1, with D uncertain. The CDR3 runs to 16 residues. In nucleotides, the CDR3 is TGCGCCAGCAGCTTGATACCCCCCACCGGAAACACTGAAGCTTTCTTT. Amino acid sequence: CASSLIPPTGNTEAFF.